These T cell receptor beta chains were read from a single sample in a study of cytomegalovirus exposure and HLA in healthy donors. Profiling relied on immunoSEQ multiplex PCR, and the TCRdb table lists in-frame clones only, not all of them. The sample lists fewer than 250,000 clones; roughly 77% were seen once. The sequenced sample was PBMCs. All receptors derive from a man between 25 and 39 years old in good health and CMV-seropositive. Each CDR3 is given with its conserved first and last residue. A D gene is named only where the DNA matches it firmly. Clone size, where shown, is once, few, many, or a class for clones that have expanded.

>TRBD1|TRBJ1-1|TRBV28|.
TGTGCCTCGGGGACAGGGGGTAAAGTGAACACTGAAGCTTTCTTT
CASGTGGKVNTEAFF
>.|TRBJ1-2|TRBV4-3|.
TGCGCCAGCAGCCAAGATCATACTTGGGGAGGCGGCTACACCTTC
CASSQDHTWGGGYTF
>TRBD1|TRBJ1-2|TRBV5-5|.
TGTGCCAGCAGCTTTACCAGGGGGGTGGGGGATGTCTATGGCTACACCTTC
CASSFTRGVGDVYGYTF
>.|TRBJ1-5|TRBV18|.
TGTGCCAGCTCACCACGGAAGGGGGAACAGCCCCAGCATTTT
CASSPRKGEQPQHF
>TRBD2|TRBJ2-2|TRBV5-1|.
TGCGCCAGCAGCTTGGCCGTAGGACTAGCGGGCGGGGAGCTGTTTTTT
CASSLAVGLAGGELFF
>TRBD2|TRBJ2-1|TRBV27|.
TGTGCCAGCAGTCCCCAAGCGGGAGAGGGAAATGAGCAGTTCTTC
CASSPQAGEGNEQFF
>TRBD1|TRBJ2-7|TRBV7-9|.
TGTGCCAGCAGCTTAAACAGGGGGCCCTACGAGCAGTACTTC
CASSLNRGPYEQYF
>.|TRBJ1-2|TRBV6-1|.
TGTGCCAGCAGTGAAGTCGGCTATGGCTACACCTTC
CASSEVGYGYTF
>.|TRBJ1-1|TRBV5-1|.
TGCGCCAGCAGCTTGGACGGGGGGCTGGACACTGAAGCTTTCTTT
CASSLDGGLDTEAFF
>.|TRBJ2-7|TRBV10-3|few
TGTGCCATCAGTGAGTCGATCCGGGACTACGAGCAGTACTTC
CAISESIRDYEQYF
>TRBD1|TRBJ1-2|TRBV2|.
TGTGCCAGCAGTCTAAGCAGGGACAGCTATGGCTACACCTTC
CASSLSRDSYGYTF
>.|TRBJ1-2|TRBV30|.
TGTGCCTGGAGCGGCAGGGTCGAGGGCTACACCTTC
CAWSGRVEGYTF